This T cell receptor beta chain originates from a study of T cell clonotyping in hematopoietic cell transplantation. Study-wide findings and caveats: At the given depth, recipient repertoires were over 95% de novo clonotypes.

This sample's time point: recipient sample about 28 days before transplant, after cytoreduction. Blood collection times were about day -28 and days 30, 100, 180 posttransplant. The assay was immunoSEQ multiplex PCR, and TCRdb's table has in-frame clones only and misses some. This sample has roughly 29,000 clones; less than 75% occur once, and the top ten carry roughly 6%. This CDR3 is built from 16 residues. Germline CDR1 reads MNHNY; CDR2 reads SVGAGI (reference sequence). The germline V and J ends were trimmed by 2 bases and 0 bases, with 11 bases remaining between them. In the case of this clone: The antigen is not known.

The receptor was isolated from a man between 50 and 59 years old with myelodysplastic syndrome. Some clones in this sample may be carry-over from other donors' samples. The input for sequencing was peripheral blood mononuclear cells, taken before stem cell transplant. The genes are TRBV6-6 and TRBJ2-1; D is undetermined. CDR3 loop: CASSYTQASSYNEQFF. The CDR3 DNA follows: TGTGCCAGCAGTTACACTCAAGCGAGCTCCTACAATGAGCAGTTCTTC.